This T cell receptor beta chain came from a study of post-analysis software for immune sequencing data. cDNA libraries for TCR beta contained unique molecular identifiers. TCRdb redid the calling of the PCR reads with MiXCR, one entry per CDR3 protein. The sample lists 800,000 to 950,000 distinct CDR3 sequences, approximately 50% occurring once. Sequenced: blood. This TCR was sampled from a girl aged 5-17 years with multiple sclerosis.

The CDR3 region is CSAYIVVHEQFF. The CDR3 region has the DNA TGCAGTGCTTACATAGTAGTTCATGAGCAGTTCTTC. This chain joins TRBV20-1 and TRBJ2-1; no clear D gene. Germline-derived CDR1 and CDR2 are DFQATT and SNEGSKA (reference sequence). V lost 5 bases, J lost 8 bases, and 13 bases lay in between. The CDR3 spans 12 residues.